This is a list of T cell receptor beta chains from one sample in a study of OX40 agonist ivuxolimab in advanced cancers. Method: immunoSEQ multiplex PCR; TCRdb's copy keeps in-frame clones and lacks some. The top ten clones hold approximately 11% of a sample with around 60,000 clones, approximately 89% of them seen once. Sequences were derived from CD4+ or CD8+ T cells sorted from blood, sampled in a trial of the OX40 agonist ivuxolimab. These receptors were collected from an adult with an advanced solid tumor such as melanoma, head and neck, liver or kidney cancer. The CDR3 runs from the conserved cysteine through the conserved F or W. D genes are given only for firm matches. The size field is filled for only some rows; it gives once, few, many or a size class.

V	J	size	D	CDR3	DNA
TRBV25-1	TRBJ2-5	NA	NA	CASSESVTEETQYF	TGTGCCAGCAGTGAATCGGTGACAGAAGAGACCCAGTACTTC
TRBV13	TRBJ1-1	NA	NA	CASSFGTANTEAFF	TGTGCCAGCAGCTTTGGGACCGCGAACACTGAAGCTTTCTTT
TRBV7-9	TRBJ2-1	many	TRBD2	CASSKPRTTGTSPGNEQFF	TGTGCCAGCAGCAAACCCAGGACAACCGGGACTAGCCCCGGGAATGAGCAGTTCTTC
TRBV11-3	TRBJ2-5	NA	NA	CASGRETQYF	TGTGCCAGCGGAAGAGAGACCCAGTACTTC
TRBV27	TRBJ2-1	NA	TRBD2	CASSLGTSGANEQFF	TGTGCCAGCAGTTTGGGGACTAGCGGGGCAAATGAGCAGTTCTTC
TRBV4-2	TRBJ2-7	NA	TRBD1	CASSQVRTGGRYF	TGTGCCAGCAGCCAAGTAAGGACAGGGGGCAGGTACTTC
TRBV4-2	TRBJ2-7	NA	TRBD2	CASSQEGGWGSTYEQYF	TGTGCCAGCAGCCAAGAGGGAGGGTGGGGGTCCACCTACGAGCAGTACTTC
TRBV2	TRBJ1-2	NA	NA	CASRVEGTRGDLYGYTF	TGTGCCAGCAGAGTCGAAGGGACAAGGGGGGATCTCTATGGCTACACCTTC
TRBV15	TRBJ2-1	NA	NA	CATSRGPPSSPYNEQFF	TGTGCCACCAGCAGAGGTCCCCCTAGCTCACCTTACAATGAGCAGTTCTTC
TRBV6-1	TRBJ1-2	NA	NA	CASSEGSGYRWDGYTF	TGTGCCAGCAGTGAAGGTTCCGGGTACAGGTGGGATGGCTACACCTTC
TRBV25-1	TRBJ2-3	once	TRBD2	CASSGLAEATDTQYF	TGTGCCAGCAGTGGACTAGCGGAGGCAACAGATACGCAGTATTTT
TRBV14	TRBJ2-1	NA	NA	CASSQDIVTLWGEQFF	TGTGCCAGCAGCCAAGATATCGTCACATTGTGGGGTGAGCAGTTCTTC
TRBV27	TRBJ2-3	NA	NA	CASLRGYTQYF	TGTGCCAGCCTCAGGGGTTATACGCAGTATTTT
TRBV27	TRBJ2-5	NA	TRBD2	CASSGTSREAPETQYF	TGTGCCAGCAGTGGTACCTCGCGGGAGGCCCCAGAGACCCAGTACTTC
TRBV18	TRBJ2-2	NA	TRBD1	CASSPAGQGTNTGELFF	TGTGCCAGCTCACCCGCCGGACAGGGAACGAACACCGGGGAGCTGTTTTTT
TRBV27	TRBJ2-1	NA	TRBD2	CASGLADNEQFF	TGTGCCAGCGGCCTAGCGGACAATGAGCAGTTCTTC
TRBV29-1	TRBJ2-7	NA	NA	CSVEEKPLRVQTYEQYF	TGCAGCGTTGAAGAGAAGCCGCTTAGAGTACAGACCTACGAGCAGTACTTC
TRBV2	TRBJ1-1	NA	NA	CASTGIGAEAFF	TGTGCCAGCACAGGGATAGGTGCTGAAGCTTTCTTT
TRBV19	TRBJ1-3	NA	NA	CASSIPHPGNTIYF	TGTGCCAGTAGTATTCCCCACCCTGGAAACACCATATATTTT
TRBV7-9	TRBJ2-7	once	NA	CASSDVRAGPSSYEQYF	TGTGCCAGCTCCGACGTTCGTGCGGGACCTAGCTCCTACGAGCAGTACTTC
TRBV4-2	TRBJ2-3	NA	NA	CASSQDILGDTQYF	TGTGCCAGCAGCCAAGATATTTTGGGAGATACGCAGTATTTT
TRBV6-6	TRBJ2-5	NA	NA	CASKGGLAVQETQYF	TGTGCCAGCAAGGGGGGGCTAGCAGTGCAAGAGACCCAGTACTTC